This T cell receptor (beta chain) comes out of a study of PD-1 blockade in classical Hodgkin lymphoma. Using immunoSEQ multiplex PCR, the repertoire was profiled, and TCRdb retains in-frame clones only, with some absent. Seen here are around 27,000 clones, more than 70% observed once, and the top ten hold just under 2.5%. As for this clone: The antigen is unknown.

Stated time point: cycle 4 day 1 (C4D1), after five to seven weeks of nivolumab. Relapses following autologous stem cell transplantation were seen in all patients, with brentuximab vedotin exposure varying. CD4+ T cells were purified from thawed PBMCs by magnetic negative selection. Overall study findings and caveats: Unlike CD8+ TCR diversity, which did not rise significantly by C4D1, CD4+ TCR diversity did. The repertoire differences lack a defined cause, possibly disease activity or prior therapy. Newly diagnosed patients had baseline TCR diversity that was reportedly lower than that of healthy donors. For complete responders, baseline diversity was comparable to that of newly diagnosed patients.

This CDR3 spans 13 amino acids. Germline lookup yields CDR1 LNHDA and CDR2 SQIVND (reference sequence). Trimming took 5 bases from V and 0 from J; bases not matched to a gene: 0. This TCR derives from a human donor with classical Hodgkin lymphoma. The rearrangement links TRBV19 to TRBJ2-7, with TRBD1 matching 8 bases. The sequenced sample was CD4+ T cells from blood, obtained before the fourth cycle of nivolumab. As DNA, the CDR3 is TGTGCCAGTAGTGGGACAGGCTCCTACGAGCAGTACTTC. It is translated as CASSGTGSYEQYF.